Shown below are 7 T cell receptor beta chains from a single sample sequenced in a study of T cells after yellow fever vaccination (dated by TCRdb to the late 2010s). Library generation was performed with 5' RACE. TCRdb names Illumina HiSeq 2500 as the instrument used. TCRdb took the public reads, trimmed them with fastp at Q25, ran MiXCR for clone calling and kept in-frame beta chains. Identical CDR3 protein sequences are pooled into one entry, listed with their most common genes and DNA. The table for this sample lists fewer than 650,000 distinct CDR3 sequences; 21% of them were counted only once. The top ten hold around 17% of the sample. The treatment or condition tag for this specimen amounts to: live attenuated yellow fever vaccine strain. The material was PBMCs, obtained about 20 days after the first yellow fever vaccination. The receptors were gathered from a man between 18 and 35 years old who received the YFV17D yellow fever vaccine.

This clonotype was found a few times. The J gene is TRBJ2-7, the V gene TRBV28; D gene ambiguous. Germline values: CDR1 MDHEN, CDR2 SYDVKM. Trimming pared 4 bases from V and 6 bases from J, leaving 16 bases between. This CDR3 comprises 14 residues. The CDR3 sequence: CASSSHPQPGEQYV. CDR3 DNA sequence: TGTGCCAGCAGTTCTCACCCTCAGCCGGGCGAGCAGTACGTC.

V usage is TRBV7-9 and J usage is TRBJ2-7; the D is unclear. The CDR3 runs to 14 residues. V was pared by 5 bases and J by 2 bases, with 13 bases between. Germline V CDR1 and CDR2: SEHNR, FQNEAQ (reference sequence). DNA for the CDR3: TGTGCCAGCAGCCCGGTAGGTGATCCCTACGAGCAGTACTTC. It yields the protein CASSPVGDPYEQYF.

CDR3 loop: CASSQRFDRTYTEAFF. The CDR3 DNA is TGTGCCAGCAGCCAGCGTTTTGACAGAACCTACACTGAAGCTTTCTTT. The chain couples TRBV7-2 to TRBJ1-1; D perhaps matches TRBD1 (5 bases). Trimming stripped 5 bases from V and 3 bases from J, with 19 bases between. Looked up from germline, CDR1 is SGHTA and CDR2 is FQGNSA. CDR3 length: 16 amino acids.

The chain carries TRBV3-1 and TRBJ2-7, with 12 bases that match TRBD2. Losses at the gene ends were 3 bases for V and 4 bases for J; bases not matched to a gene: 10. This CDR3 has 17 residues. Germline V lookup: CDR1 LGHDT, CDR2 YNNKEL (reference sequence). CDR3 nucleotide sequence: TGTGCCAGCAGCCATGCCTCGGCTAGCGGGGGGGGGTACGAGCAGTACTTC. It yields the protein CASSHASASGGGYEQYF.

This clonotype was counted between two and nine times. The J gene is TRBJ2-1, the V gene TRBV2; possibly TRBD1 or TRBD2 for D (5 bases each). In germline, CDR1 is SNHLY, CDR2 FYNNEI. The CDR3 contains 16 residues. V was trimmed by 2 bases and J by 4 bases, leaving 15 bases between them. The CDR3 is CASSEKGTPIYNEQFF. In DNA, the CDR3 is TGTGCCAGCAGTGAAAAGGGGACGCCGATTTACAATGAGCAGTTCTTC.

The rearrangement joins TRBV29-1 to TRBJ2-3; D is unclear. The CDR3 totals 13 residues. V shed 1 base and J shed 2 bases, with 7 bases lying between them. Germline CDR1 SQVTM, CDR2 ANQGSEA. The CDR3 region is CSVEGDTTDTQYF. CDR3 nucleotides: TGCAGCGTTGAAGGCGACACCACAGATACGCAGTATTTT.

The V call is TRBV29-1, the J call TRBJ2-1; 7 bases are shared with TRBD1. The CDR3 spans 13 residues. Germline V lookup: CDR1 SQVTM, CDR2 ANQGSEA. Trimming took 5 bases from V and 4 from J; bases not matched to a gene: 5. The DNA of the CDR3 is TGCAGCGTTTGGGACAGAATTTACAATGAGCAGTTCTTC. This translates into CSVWDRIYNEQFF.